Below, 9 T cell receptor beta chains from the same sample are listed, as sequenced in a study of early T cells in non-severe SARS-CoV-2 infection. TCRdb fed the 5' RACE reads into MiXCR, producing one record per CDR3 protein. The top ten clones hold approximately 2.3% of a sample with about 100,000 distinct CDR3 sequences, 13% of them seen once. The sample taken for sequencing was whole blood. The receptors were gathered from an adult who was a healthcare worker with PCR-confirmed SARS-CoV-2 infection or an uninfected control (not recorded which).

At least ten counts were recorded for this clonotype. The CDR3 here is CASSRWEGTADTQYF. In DNA, the CDR3 is TGTGCCAGCAGTCGCTGGGAGGGGACCGCAGATACGCAGTATTTT. The rearrangement joins TRBV6-6 to TRBJ2-3; 7 bases agree with TRBD2. The CDR3 has 15 amino acids. Germline V gives CDR1 MNHNY, CDR2 SVGAGI (reference sequence). V was clipped by 5 bases and J by 4 bases; unmatched bases: 9.

This clonotype was detected ten times or more. CDR3 sequence reads: CASSIGQGRETQYF. In DNA form, the CDR3 reads TGTGCCAGCAGCATTGGACAGGGTAGGGAGACCCAGTACTTC. The rearrangement links TRBV13 to TRBJ2-5; TRBD1 matches 8 bases. CDR1 and CDR2 from the germline V gene are PRHDT and FYEKMQ (reference sequence). Losses at the gene ends were 5 bases for V and 5 bases for J; bases not matched to a gene: 7. CDR3 length: 14 amino acids.

The table lists this clonotype with many counts. V usage is TRBV11-2 and J usage is TRBJ2-1; D is possibly TRBD1 (6 bases). The germline gives CDR1 SGHAT, CDR2 FQNNGV. Trimming left V 6 bases short and J 6 bases short, with 9 bases between. The CDR3 covers 12 residues. Here the CDR3 DNA reads TGTGCCAGCAGGGGGGCCGGCAATGAGCAGTTCTTC. Protein product: CASRGAGNEQFF.

This chain uses TRBV10-2 with TRBJ2-3; 12 bases fit TRBD2. The trim removed 5 bases at V and 4 bases at J, leaving 4 bases unmatched. The germline V gene has CDR1 WSHSY and CDR2 SAAADI. The CDR3 consists of 15 residues. The CDR3 is CASSPSGGVADTQYF. The CDR3, as DNA: TGCGCCAGCAGTCCTAGCGGGGGGGTCGCAGATACGCAGTATTTT.

There are many counts of this clonotype. The chain has TRBV11-2 and TRBJ2-2, with D hard to call. Germline V gene sequence: CDR1 SGHAT, CDR2 FQNNGV. The CDR3 covers 13 residues. V was cut by 1 base and J by 6 bases, with 6 bases left in between. CDR3 sequence (DNA): TGTGCCAGCAGCTTAGGTTTCGCCGGGGAGCTGTTTTTT. Translating gives CASSLGFAGELFF.

This clonotype was found many times. V is TRBV6-2 or TRBV6-3 and J is TRBJ2-1, with TRBD2 identical over 8 bases. There are 19 residues in the CDR3. In germline, CDR1 is MNHEY, CDR2 SVGEGT. The trim removed 2 bases at V and 4 bases at J, leaving 16 bases unmatched. CDR3 sequence reads: CASSYPAGGSGGPYNEQFF. In DNA form, the CDR3 reads TGTGCCAGCAGTTACCCGGCGGGGGGAAGCGGGGGCCCATACAATGAGCAGTTCTTC.

This clonotype was picked up a small number of times. This rearrangement joins TRBV12-3 or TRBV12-4 to TRBJ2-3, with 14 bases fitting TRBD2. V lost 6 bases, J lost 7 bases, and 9 bases stayed unmatched. This CDR3 is 16 amino acids long. The CDR3 nucleotides read TGTGCCAGCAGACCTACCGGACTAGCGGGGGGCTATACGCAGTATTTT. This encodes CASRPTGLAGGYTQYF.

This chain joins TRBV28 and TRBJ1-2; D gene unclear. V lost 6 bases, J lost 6 bases, and 8 bases lay in between. CDR3 length: 11 amino acids. The germline V gene has CDR1 MDHEN and CDR2 SYDVKM. CDR3 region: CASSRLNGYTF. CDR3 DNA: TGTGCCAGCAGCCGGCTAAATGGCTACACCTTC.

V usage is TRBV4-1 and J usage is TRBJ2-1, with 11 bases fitting TRBD2. Unmatched junction bases numbered 9, after V lost 1 base and J lost 7 bases. The germline V gene encodes CDR1 MGHRA and CDR2 YSYEKL. The CDR3 sequence is 17 residues long. The CDR3 DNA follows: TGCGCCAGCAGCCAAGGGACTTTAGCGGGGGGGCGGAATGAGCAGTTCTTC. It yields the protein CASSQGTLAGGRNEQFF.